This TCR beta chain is from a study of blood T cell repertoires in COVID-19. Background on the study: Acute and convalescent COVID-19 samples came from the United States, Italy and Spain.

V lost 0 bases and J lost 0; bases outside the gene matches: 3. Germline CDR1 is SGHRS and CDR2 is YFSETQ. The CDR3 totals 16 residues. In the original workflow: Estimation of nucleated cell counts was performed using reference gene primer amplification. Sequenced by immunoSEQ multiplex PCR; TCRdb stores in-frame clones only, minus some. V and J calls and clone size are copied from that table; D and trimming were computed from the DNA. The sample includes a few hundred thousand clones, over 75% of them seen just once. The chain uses TRBV5-1 and TRBJ2-5, with 9 bases that match TRBD2. This TCR was sampled from a woman in her late teens or twenties who had recovered from COVID-19. Sequencing used PBMCs or T cells enriched from blood (not recorded which). CDR3 bases: TGCGCCAGCAGCTTGGAGCGCGGGGGGGACCAAGAGACCCAGTACTTC. Its translation is CASSLERGGDQETQYF.